This passage covers 9 T cell receptor beta chains from one sample sequenced in a study of T cells in Graves' hyperthyroidism and ophthalmopathy. Amplification yielded TCR beta CDR3 regions, with RNA transcripts as the source. First-round RT-PCR of the TCR CDR3 relied on the HTBI primer set. TCRdb re-called the multiplex PCR reads through MiXCR, storing one row per CDR3 protein. Among fewer than 650,000 distinct CDR3 sequences listed, less than 15% were seen once. The sequencing sample was made of blood. Source of these receptors: a woman aged 35 to 49 with Graves' hyperthyroidism.

The CDR3 here is CASSEFDSGTSGQETQYF. CDR3 DNA: TGCGCCAGCAGTGAGTTTGATTCCGGCACTAGCGGGCAAGAGACCCAGTACTTC. This rearrangement joins TRBV10-2 to TRBJ2-5, with 9 bases lining up with TRBD2. The V gene's germline CDR1 is WSHSY and CDR2 SAAADI. V trimming: 1 base; J trimming: 2 bases; junction bases outside the gene matches: 11. CDR3 length equals 18 residues.

This clonotype has more than one count but fewer than ten. This chain links TRBV5-1 with TRBJ2-3, with D perhaps matching TRBD2 (5 bases). CDR3 size: 16 residues. Trimming took off 1 base at V and 1 base at J, with 13 bases between the two ends. Germline V gene data show CDR1 as SGHRS and CDR2 as YFSETQ. The CDR3 sequence: CASSLSTEGGTDTQYF. The CDR3 DNA reads TGCGCCAGCAGCTTGAGTACCGAGGGAGGCACAGATACGCAGTATTTT.

At least ten counts were recorded for this clonotype. The chain carries TRBV12-3 or TRBV12-4 and TRBJ1-5; D perhaps matches TRBD1 (6 bases). The CDR3 totals 15 residues. V lost 2 bases to trimming and J lost 0 bases, with 8 bases between them. CDR3 DNA: TGTGCCAGCAGTTTAACAGGGTATAGCAATCAGCCCCAGCATTTT. Encoded protein: CASSLTGYSNQPQHF.

The gene calls are TRBV9 and TRBJ2-3; 12 bases align to TRBD2. The germline gives CDR1 SGDLS, CDR2 YYNGEE. Trimming at V came to 5 bases and at J to 0 bases, leaving 4 bases not matched to a gene. The CDR3 runs 16 residues. CDR3 region: CASRAGLAGSTDTQYF. The DNA of the CDR3 is TGTGCCAGCAGGGCCGGACTAGCGGGAAGCACAGATACGCAGTATTTT.

There are many counts of this clonotype. A much larger clonotype is one base distant, so this may be a read error. CDR3 sequence (DNA): TGTGCCAGCAGTGTGACAGGGGGGAACACCGGGGAGCTGTTTTTT. Translation: CASSVTGGNTGELFF. The chain links TRBV28 to TRBJ2-2; 9 positions agree with TRBD1. The CDR3 extends over 15 amino acids. V dropped 5 bases and J dropped 1; count of bases not matched to a gene: 2. Germline V gene sequence: CDR1 MDHEN, CDR2 SYDVKM.

The table lists this clonotype with many counts. The chain links TRBV24-1 to TRBJ2-7; D remains unclear. This CDR3 contains 14 residues. The germline V gene encodes CDR1 KGHDR and CDR2 SFDVKD. Trimming took 2 bases from V and 5 from J, leaving 12 bases between them. The CDR3 region is CATSDSRFVNEQYF. The CDR3 coding sequence is TGTGCCACCAGTGATTCCCGTTTCGTCAACGAGCAGTACTTC.

This clonotype occurred once. A single base separates this from a much larger clone, so it may be a read error. The chain has TRBV7-2 and TRBJ2-3; possibly TRBD1 for D (5 bases). Germline values: CDR1 SGHTA, CDR2 FQGNSA. This CDR3 comprises 13 residues. Here the CDR3 reads CASSPGNTDRQYF. CDR3 in DNA: TGTGCCAGCAGCCCAGGGAACACAGATAGGCAGTATTTT.

At least ten counts were recorded for this clonotype. The rearrangement joins TRBV7-2 to TRBJ2-1; 9 positions match TRBD1. Trimming at V came to 7 bases and at J to 9 bases, leaving 16 bases not matched to a gene. The CDR3 is 16 residues long. Germline values: CDR1 SGHTA, CDR2 FQGNSA. The CDR3 DNA reads as TGTGCCAGCACCTCTACCCGGGACAGGGCTTTTCTTGAGCAGTTCTTC. Protein product: CASTSTRDRAFLEQFF.

This clonotype has ten or more counts. V and J are TRBV6-1 and TRBJ1-5; a weak D match, TRBD1 (6 bases). Germline V lookup: CDR1 MNHNS, CDR2 SASEGT. This CDR3 region has 15 residues. Trimming left V 7 bases short and J 6 bases short, with 19 bases between. This CDR3 is CASTSTGGGTQPQHF. The CDR3 nucleotides read TGTGCCAGCACCTCCACGGGAGGGGGTACTCAGCCCCAGCATTTT.